The source of this T cell receptor beta chain is a study of prognosis after radiotherapy for stage I lung cancer. Study-wide context: Early 2018 to January 2019 saw enrollment of stage I non-small cell lung cancer patients.

Genomic DNA yielded TCR beta CDR3, amplified by two-round multiplex PCR. First-round PCR amplification was performed with primers specific to each TRBV and TRBJ gene. One entry per CDR3 protein results from TCRdb running MiXCR on the multiplex PCR reads. The sample shows fewer than 40,000 distinct CDR3 sequences, around 34% of them seen only once. Study-level findings and limits: Unique TCR clone counts were lower following stereotactic body radiation therapy (median roughly 10,000 versus 7,000).

The blood draw at each of two time points yielded approximately 6 milliliters of peripheral blood. V shed 2 bases and J 13 bases; nucleotides not matched to a gene: 6. In germline, CDR1 is MNHEY, CDR2 SVGEGT. The length of the CDR3 is 12 residues. With regard to this clonotype: No antigen is known for it. This sequence is one base from a far larger clone and is likely a read error.

This sample comprised PBMCs, obtained before or after stereotactic body radiation therapy (not recorded which). The clonotype comes from a donor aged 50 or older with non-small cell lung cancer. V usage is TRBV6-2 or TRBV6-3 and J usage is TRBJ1-1; 8 bases map to TRBD1. CDR3 sequence: CASSYTTGVDFF. DNA of the CDR3: TGTGCCAGCAGTTACACGACAGGGGTGGATTTCTTT.